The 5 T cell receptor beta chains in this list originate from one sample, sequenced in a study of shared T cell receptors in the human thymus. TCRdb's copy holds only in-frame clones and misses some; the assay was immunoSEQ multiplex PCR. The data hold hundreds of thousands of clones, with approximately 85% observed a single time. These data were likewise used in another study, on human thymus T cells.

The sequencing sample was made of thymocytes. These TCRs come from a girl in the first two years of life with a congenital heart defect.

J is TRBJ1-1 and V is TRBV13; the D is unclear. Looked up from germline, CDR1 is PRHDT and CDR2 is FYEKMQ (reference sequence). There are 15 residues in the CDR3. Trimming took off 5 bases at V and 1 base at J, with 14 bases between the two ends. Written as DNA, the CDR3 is TGTGCCAGCAGCCCCCATCGAGGCCAGAACACTGAAGCTTTCTTT. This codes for CASSPHRGQNTEAFF.

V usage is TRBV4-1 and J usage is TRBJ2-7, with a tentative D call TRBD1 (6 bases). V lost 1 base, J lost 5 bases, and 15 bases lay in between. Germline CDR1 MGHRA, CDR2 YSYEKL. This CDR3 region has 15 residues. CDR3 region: CASSQGKGGSHEQYF. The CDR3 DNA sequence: TGCGCCAGCAGCCAAGGGAAAGGGGGTAGCCACGAGCAGTACTTC.

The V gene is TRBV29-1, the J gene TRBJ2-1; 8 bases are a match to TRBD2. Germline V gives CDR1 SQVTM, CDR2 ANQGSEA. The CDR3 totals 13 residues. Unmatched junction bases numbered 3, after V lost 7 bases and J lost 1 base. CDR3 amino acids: CSAQRGSYNEQFF. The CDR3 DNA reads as TGCAGCGCGCAGCGGGGGTCCTACAATGAGCAGTTCTTC.

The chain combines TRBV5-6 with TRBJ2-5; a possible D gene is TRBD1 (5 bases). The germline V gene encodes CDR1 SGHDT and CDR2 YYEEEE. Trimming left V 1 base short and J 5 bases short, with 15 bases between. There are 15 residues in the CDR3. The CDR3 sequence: CASSLIVRVGETQYF. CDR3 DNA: TGTGCCAGCAGCTTGATTGTCAGGGTCGGGGAGACCCAGTACTTC.

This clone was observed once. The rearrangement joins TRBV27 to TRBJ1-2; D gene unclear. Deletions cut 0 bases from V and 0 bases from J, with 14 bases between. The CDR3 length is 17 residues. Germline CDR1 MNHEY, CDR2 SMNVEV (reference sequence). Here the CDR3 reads CASSLSNARGANYGYTF. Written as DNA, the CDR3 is TGTGCCAGCAGTTTATCGAACGCGCGGGGAGCTAACTATGGCTACACCTTC.